A selection of T cell receptor beta chains follows, all from one sample in a study of vaccination and CD4 T cells after COVID-19. TCRdb reanalysed the PCR reads using MiXCR and keeps one entry per CDR3 protein. The sample has 10,000 to 15,000 distinct CDR3 sequences; around 47% are singletons. The antigens these receptors bind are not known. The sequencing input was CD4+ T cells from blood, cultured in vitro. The receptors come from a human donor who had recovered from COVID-19. Both conserved end residues are part of each CDR3. The order of the fields is clone size, V gene, J gene, D gene, CDR3 DNA, CDR3 protein. The D gene is left open where the match is weak. Part of the rows lack a size; the others show once, few, many or a class for expanded clones.

>few|TRBV24-1|TRBJ2-5|NA
TGTGCCACCAGTGATTCCAGTATCCCTAGCGAATCACAAGAGACCCAGTACTTC
CATSDSSIPSESQETQYF
>NA|TRBV2|TRBJ1-5|NA
TGTGCCAGCAGTGAATCTGTACAGGGCCGTCAGCCCCAGCATTTT
CASSESVQGRQPQHF
>NA|TRBV5-1|TRBJ1-5|NA
TGCGCCAGCAGCTTGCAGGGAGGGCAGCCCCAGCATTTT
CASSLQGGQPQHF
>NA|TRBV10-2|TRBJ1-2|NA
TGCGCCAGCAGTTCTGGGGACTATGGCTACACCTTC
CASSSGDYGYTF
>few|TRBV5-6|TRBJ2-7|TRBD2
TGTGCCAGCAGCTCCTGGACTAGCGGGGGTACCGAGCAGTACTTC
CASSSWTSGGTEQYF
>few|TRBV12-3/TRBV12-4|TRBJ2-5|NA
TGTGCCAGCAGGGAGGGGGGCTGGCAAGAGACCCAGTACTTC
CASREGGWQETQYF
>NA|TRBV27|TRBJ1-6|NA
TGTGCCAGCAGTTTAGTGCGGACAGCCCTTAATTCACCCCTCCACTTT
CASSLVRTALNSPLHF
>few|TRBV10-3|TRBJ2-7|TRBD2
TGTGCCATCAGGGTGACTAGCGGGGGGGCCTACGAGCAGTACTTC
CAIRVTSGGAYEQYF
>few|TRBV6-1|TRBJ2-2|NA
TGTGCCACCCAGGACAGAGCGAACACCGGGGAGCTGTTTTTT
CATQDRANTGELFF
>few|TRBV6-2/TRBV6-3|TRBJ2-5|TRBD2
TGTGCCAGCAGTAACGCCCTAGCGGGGGGCCAAGAGACCCAGTACTTC
CASSNALAGGQETQYF
>NA|TRBV6-5|TRBJ1-4|NA
TGTGCCAGCAGATTACTCCCCACAGGGGAAAAACTGTTTTTT
CASRLLPTGEKLFF
>NA|TRBV7-9|TRBJ1-1|TRBD1
TGTGCCAGCAGCTTAGCCTCGACAGGGGCTGAAGCTTTCTTT
CASSLASTGAEAFF
>NA|TRBV2|TRBJ2-2|NA
TGTGCCAGCAGAGATGACACCGGGGAGCTGTTTTTT
CASRDDTGELFF
>NA|TRBV18|TRBJ1-5|TRBD1
TGTGCCAGCTCACCGGGACAGACGCCGAATCAGCCCCAGCATTTT
CASSPGQTPNQPQHF
>few|TRBV20-1|TRBJ1-1|NA
TGCAGTGCTAGGGGTCAGATCACTGAAGCTTTCTTT
CSARGQITEAFF
>NA|TRBV4-2|TRBJ2-7|TRBD2
TGTGCCAGCAGCCAAGACGTAGCGGGCCCCTACGAGCAGTACTTC
CASSQDVAGPYEQYF
>NA|TRBV25-1|TRBJ2-2|NA
TGTGCCAGCAGTAACCGGGACATCAGTACCGGGGAGCTGTTTTTT
CASSNRDISTGELFF
>NA|TRBV6-5|TRBJ2-1|NA
TGTGCCAGCAGTTACAACAGGGTAATTAATGAGCAGTTCTTC
CASSYNRVINEQFF
>NA|TRBV20-1|TRBJ1-2|NA
TGCAGTGCTAGAGGGGGTGGAGGGGTCTATGGCTACACCTTC
CSARGGGGVYGYTF
>NA|TRBV12-3/TRBV12-4|TRBJ1-5|NA
TGTGCCAGCAGTTTAACGAGTAGCAATCAGCCCCAGCATTTT
CASSLTSSNQPQHF
>few|TRBV7-9|TRBJ2-3|NA
TGTGCCAGCAGCTTACGCGGGATAAGCACAGATACGCAGTATTTT
CASSLRGISTDTQYF
>NA|TRBV7-8|TRBJ2-1|NA
TGTGCCAGCAGCTTGGAAGGCCTCAATGAGCAGTTCTTC
CASSLEGLNEQFF
>NA|TRBV6-2/TRBV6-3|TRBJ1-5|NA
TGTGCCAGCAGTCAACAGTATAGCAATCAGCCCCAGCATTTT
CASSQQYSNQPQHF
>few|TRBV7-2|TRBJ1-2|NA
TGTGCCAGCAGCTTAAGCGGAGGTAGTACAGGGAGGGGAAACTATGGCTACACCTTC
CASSLSGGSTGRGNYGYTF
>NA|TRBV9|TRBJ2-2|NA
TGTGCCAGCAGCGTAGATGGTCACTCAGGGACCGGGGAGCTGTTTTTT
CASSVDGHSGTGELFF
>NA|TRBV12-3/TRBV12-4|TRBJ1-2|TRBD1
TGTGCCAGCAGTTTAGCGTTGACAGGGATGGGGCCTGGCTACACCTTC
CASSLALTGMGPGYTF
>NA|TRBV6-1|TRBJ2-7|NA
TGTGCCAGCGCCCGGGACGGGACCTACGAGCAGTACTTC
CASARDGTYEQYF
>NA|TRBV6-5|TRBJ2-6|NA
TGTGCCAGCAGTTACGGCGGGCACTCTGGGGCCAACGTCCTGACTTTC
CASSYGGHSGANVLTF
>NA|TRBV2|TRBJ2-7|TRBD2
TGTGCCAGCACCCTGGAAGGGGAGGGTTTTAGAAACGAGCAGTACTTC
CASTLEGEGFRNEQYF
>few|TRBV20-1|TRBJ1-2|NA
TGCAGTGCTAGAGATCCACGGTTGAACTATGGCTACACCTTC
CSARDPRLNYGYTF
>NA|TRBV6-4|TRBJ2-1|NA
TGTGCCAGCAGCCTGGGGCCCTACAATGAGCAGTTCTTC
CASSLGPYNEQFF
>NA|TRBV5-6|TRBJ1-2|NA
TGTGCCAGCAGTTTAGGGCCTAAGCCACCTGGCTACACCTTC
CASSLGPKPPGYTF
>few|TRBV5-1|TRBJ1-6|TRBD1
TGCGCCAGCAGCTTCGACAGGGGCGGGAGATCACCCCTCCACTTT
CASSFDRGGRSPLHF
>NA|TRBV21-1|TRBJ2-7|NA
TGTGCCAGCAGCAATAAGAGCGGGGGGCACCTCTACGAGCAGTACTTC
CASSNKSGGHLYEQYF
>NA|TRBV27|TRBJ2-1|NA
TGTGCCAGCAGTTTAGGCTACAACAATGAGCAGTTCTTC
CASSLGYNNEQFF
>NA|TRBV24-1|TRBJ2-7|NA
TGTGCCACCGCACCAGGAGGAGGCGGCTCCTACGAGCAGTACTTC
CATAPGGGGSYEQYF
>NA|TRBV10-1|TRBJ2-1|TRBD2
TGCGCCAGCCCCCGGGCGGGGGGTGGTGAGCAGTTCTTC
CASPRAGGGEQFF
>NA|TRBV4-2|TRBJ1-4|NA
TGTGCCAGCAGCCAAGGTCATACGGTTTTACGTTATGAAAAACTGTTTTTT
CASSQGHTVLRYEKLFF
>few|TRBV20-1|TRBJ2-2|NA
TGCAGTGCTAGAGATTCGAGGGTTGGAGGGGAGCTGTTTTTT
CSARDSRVGGELFF
>NA|TRBV19|TRBJ2-1|TRBD2
TGTGCCAGTAGTATACGAGCGGGGATGAGCTCCTACAATGAGCAGTTCTTC
CASSIRAGMSSYNEQFF
>NA|TRBV7-9|TRBJ1-6|TRBD1
TGTGCCAGCAGCCAGTGGGACAGGGATAATTCACCCCTCCACTTT
CASSQWDRDNSPLHF
>once|TRBV24-1|TRBJ2-1|TRBD1
TGTGCCACCAGTGGCTACAGGGGAGACGAACAGTTCTTC
CATSGYRGDEQFF
>NA|TRBV12-2|TRBJ2-7|NA
TGTGCAAGTCGCCGGACTAGCGGGGTTCATGAGCAGTACTTC
CASRRTSGVHEQYF
>once|TRBV7-9|TRBJ1-4|NA
TGTGCCAGCAGCTTAGCGCGGGGGCCTAATGAAAAACTGTTTTTT
CASSLARGPNEKLFF
>once|TRBV4-2|TRBJ2-4|NA
TGTGCCAGCAGCCCCACTGAGGAGACCAAAAACATTCAGTACTTC
CASSPTEETKNIQYF
>NA|TRBV5-1|TRBJ1-6|TRBD1
TGCGCCAGCAGCTTTCTAACAGGGGATTCACCCCTCCACTTT
CASSFLTGDSPLHF
>NA|TRBV7-2|TRBJ2-1|NA
TGTGCCAGCAGCCGCAAGGCCAATGAGCAGTTCTTC
CASSRKANEQFF
>NA|TRBV20-1|TRBJ2-1|NA
TGCAGTGCCGGGTTCGGGGCGGGCCTTTATGAGCAGTTCTTC
CSAGFGAGLYEQFF
>NA|TRBV20-1|TRBJ1-3|NA
TGCAGTGCTAGGGCCATCTCTGGAAACACCATATATTTT
CSARAISGNTIYF
>NA|TRBV6-2/TRBV6-3|TRBJ2-6|TRBD1
TGTGCCAGCAGTTACTCGGGAGGGACAGGGATTGGGGTCAACGTCCTGACTTTC
CASSYSGGTGIGVNVLTF
>NA|TRBV30|TRBJ2-2|NA
TGTGCCTGGAGAAAGCCGGTCACCGGGGAGCTGTTTTTT
CAWRKPVTGELFF
>NA|TRBV20-1|TRBJ2-2|TRBD2
TGCAGTGCTAGAACTAGCGGGAAGAACACCGGGGAGCTGTTTTTT
CSARTSGKNTGELFF